Detailed here is one T cell receptor (beta chain). As yet, its antigen is unknown. Researchers ran the PCR with 60 Vbeta and 13 Jbeta primers. Using immunoSEQ multiplex PCR, the repertoire was profiled, and TCRdb retains in-frame clones only, with some absent. The sample shows some 140,000 clones, 65% to 75% of them seen only once. This sample was included in a study of cytomegalovirus exposure and HLA in healthy donors. Notes on the study in general: In an earlier analysis, productive rearrangement rates for most beta V segments clustered near 87% or 30%. It was reported in a later analysis that an Asian-associated ancestry cluster showed fewer N-insertions than the roughly 670-donor mean. Reports indicated that the classifier achieved high specificity and sensitivity in diagnosing cytomegalovirus status. The likely origin of a cluster of highly shared sequence variants was a sequencing artifact.

CDR1 and CDR2 (germline): GTSNPN, SVGIG (reference sequence). V lost 0 bases to trimming and J lost 5 bases; unmatched junction nucleotides: 3. This CDR3 contains 13 residues. Material for sequencing was PBMCs. V usage is TRBV30 and J usage is TRBJ2-7; the match to TRBD1 covers 8 bases. This TCR was recovered from a man aged 18 to 29 in good health and CMV-seronegative. The CDR3 DNA follows: TGTGCCTGGAGTGTCCCGACAGGGGACGAGCAGTACTTC. It is translated as CAWSVPTGDEQYF. Full variable domain (remainder filled in from reference TRBV30 and TRBJ2-7): SQTIHQWPATLVQPVGSPLSLECTVEGTSNPNLYWYRQAAGRGLQLLFYSVGIGQISSEVPQNLSASRPQDRQFILSSKKLLLSDSGFYLCAWSVPTGDEQYFGPGTRLTVT.